This T cell receptor (beta chain) comes out of a study of T cells after yellow fever vaccination. This clonotype was counted ten times or more. CDR3 size: 19 residues. Trimming left V 3 bases short and J 6 bases short, with 27 bases between. The germline V gene has CDR1 SGHAT and CDR2 FQNNGV. MiXCR, run by TCRdb on the 5' RACE reads, gives a single entry per CDR3 protein. This sample has 160,000 or so distinct CDR3 sequences, with less than 9% found just once. Specimen: CD4+ T cells sorted from PBMCs, collected 5 to 6 days after the first yellow fever vaccination. V and J are TRBV11-2 and TRBJ2-1, with D possibly called TRBD1 or TRBD2 (5 bases each). The sequence came from a man between 18 and 29 years old who received the YFV17D yellow fever vaccine. The CDR3 reads CASSFYRTFAEAQANEQFF. In nucleotides, the CDR3 is TGTGCCAGCAGCTTTTACAGGACTTTTGCTGAGGCCCAGGCCAATGAGCAGTTCTTC. Using reference TRBV11-2 and TRBJ2-1 for the parts outside the CDR3, the full variable domain is EAGVAQSPRYKIIEKRQSVAFWCNPISGHATLYWYQQILGQGPKLLIQFQNNGVVDDSQLPKDRFSAERLKGVDSTLKIQPAKLEDSAVYLCASSFYRTFAEAQANEQFFGPGTRLTVL.